The rows below give T cell receptor beta chains drawn from one sample of a study of molecular identifiers for immune sequencing clone quantification. TCRdb re-analysed the PCR reads in MiXCR, keeping a single row per CDR3 protein. Of about 500,000 distinct CDR3 sequences listed, less than 30% are singletons. Sequenced: naive CD8+ T cells from blood, with Jurkat cell RNA spiked in. These TCRs come from a human donor in good health. Some libraries in this study had Jurkat cell RNA spiked in. The CDR3 runs from the conserved cysteine through the conserved F or W. A D gene is named only where the DNA matches it firmly. Expanded clones are given a class, and other clones once, few, many or no size at all.

J gene	V gene	D gene	clone size	CDR3 DNA	CDR3 protein
TRBJ2-2	TRBV29-1	NA	many	TGCAGCGTTACTGTGAGCAACACCGGGGAGCTGTTTTTT	CSVTVSNTGELFF
TRBJ2-3	TRBV7-9	NA	many	TGTGCCAGCAGCTTAGGCTTGGGTATCGTCCCAGATACGCAGTATTTT	CASSLGLGIVPDTQYF
TRBJ1-5	TRBV27	NA	NA	TGTGCCAGCAGACGGGACATTTTCAGCAATCAGCCCCAGCATTTT	CASRRDIFSNQPQHF
TRBJ2-3	TRBV29-1	NA	many	TGCAGCGTTGTTAAGGGAATGCAGTATTTT	CSVVKGMQYF
TRBJ1-6	TRBV6-5	NA	few	TGTGCCAGCAGTTATTCAGGAAGCCATTCACCCCTCCACTTT	CASSYSGSHSPLHF
TRBJ1-4	TRBV5-5	NA	many	TGTGCCAGCAGCCCGTGGTTTCTCACGGGAAATGAAAAACTGTTTTTT	CASSPWFLTGNEKLFF
TRBJ2-1	TRBV29-1	TRBD2	few	TGCAGCGTTGAAGATGTTCCCGGGACTAGCGGATACTCCTACAATGAGCAGTTCTTC	CSVEDVPGTSGYSYNEQFF
TRBJ2-7	TRBV28	NA	many	TGTGCCAGCAGTACCAGGGTTAGCTCCTACGAGCAGTACTTC	CASSTRVSSYEQYF
TRBJ1-4	TRBV11-2	NA	NA	TGTGCCAGCAGCTTAACCGGGCTCCCTAATGAAAAACTGTTTTTT	CASSLTGLPNEKLFF
TRBJ1-2	TRBV4-1	TRBD1	few	TGCGCCAGCAGCCAAGAGGCCGGGACAGGGGCTGGCTACACCTTC	CASSQEAGTGAGYTF
TRBJ2-1	TRBV20-1	TRBD1	NA	TGCAGTTACCCAGGGGGACAGGGACCAACCAGCTCCTACAATGAGCAGTTCTTC	CSYPGGQGPTSSYNEQFF
TRBJ2-7	TRBV6-2/TRBV6-3	TRBD2	few	TGTGCCAGCAGTACCACCGGGACTAGAGGATGGGAGCAGTACTTC	CASSTTGTRGWEQYF
TRBJ2-7	TRBV29-1	TRBD1	many	TGCAGCGTTGAAAGGGACAGACCCTACGAGCAGTACTTC	CSVERDRPYEQYF
TRBJ1-5	TRBV28	NA	many	TGTGCCAGCAGTTATCGGCTGGGGGGCAATCAGCCCCAGCATTTT	CASSYRLGGNQPQHF
TRBJ1-2	TRBV27	NA	NA	TGTGCCAGCATGGGAGACAGTACTTATGGCTACACCTTC	CASMGDSTYGYTF
TRBJ2-5	TRBV7-9	NA	NA	TGTGCCAGCAGCTTTTTCGAGTTGGCCGACGACTATCTCCAAGAGACCCAGTACTTC	CASSFFELADDYLQETQYF
TRBJ2-1	TRBV29-1	TRBD2	NA	TGCAGCGTTGACGGACTAGCGGGCTACAATGAGCAGTTCTTC	CSVDGLAGYNEQFF
TRBJ1-1	TRBV4-1	NA	few	TGCGCCAGCGGCGGGCGGGAGGCAGCTGAAGCTTTCTTT	CASGGREAAEAFF
TRBJ2-5	TRBV27	NA	NA	TGTGCCAGCAGTCCCGAGGGGGTACTGGAGACCCAGTACTTC	CASSPEGVLETQYF
TRBJ1-6	TRBV6-1	TRBD1	NA	TGTGCCAGCAGTGATCCCGGGACAGGCAAGTCACGCCTCCACTTT	CASSDPGTGKSRLHF
TRBJ2-7	TRBV7-9	NA	NA	TGTGCCAGCAGCTTGGGGGGACCGTTCTACGAGCAGTACTTC	CASSLGGPFYEQYF
TRBJ2-7	TRBV28	TRBD1	NA	TGTGCCAGCAGTTTGAGGGGGCTGAACGTCGAGCAGTACTTC	CASSLRGLNVEQYF
TRBJ2-4	TRBV7-9	TRBD1	many	TGTGCCAGCAGCCATCCAGGGGGCGACTCCTTAGCCAAAAACATTCAGTACTTC	CASSHPGGDSLAKNIQYF
TRBJ2-1	TRBV20-1	TRBD2	NA	TGCAGTGCTAGCCTGCTAGCGGACCAGCCTTACAATGAGCAGTTCTTC	CSASLLADQPYNEQFF
TRBJ1-1	TRBV11-2	NA	NA	TGTGCCAGCAGCCCCGGTCCGGGGTTTGGGAGCACTGAAGCTTTCTTT	CASSPGPGFGSTEAFF
TRBJ2-7	TRBV29-1	TRBD1	few	TGCAGCGTTAAGGGGGCGGACTCCTACGAGCAGTACTTC	CSVKGADSYEQYF
TRBJ2-7	TRBV20-1	TRBD2	NA	TGCAGTGCGAGGCCGGGGGGAGGCGAGCAGTACTTC	CSARPGGGEQYF
TRBJ2-7	TRBV20-1	NA	many	TGCAGTGCTAGTGTGAGCTCCTACGAGCAGTACTTC	CSASVSSYEQYF
TRBJ2-5	TRBV12-3/TRBV12-4	NA	few	TGTGCCAGCAGCCCCTCAGCCTCTGGGTCCACTTATCGTTTCGAGACCCAGTACTTC	CASSPSASGSTYRFETQYF
TRBJ2-5	TRBV27	TRBD1	many	TGTGCCAGCAGTATTACGTTTGACAGGGACGAGACCCAGTACTTC	CASSITFDRDETQYF
TRBJ2-5	TRBV7-9	TRBD2	many	TGTGCCAGCAGCGGGGGAGGACTAGCGGAAGAGACCCAGTACTTC	CASSGGGLAEETQYF
TRBJ1-1	TRBV30	NA	NA	TGTGCCTGGAGTAAAGGGGGTTGGACTGGAGCTTTCTTT	CAWSKGGWTGAFF
TRBJ2-7	TRBV10-3	NA	few	TGTGCCACCCATGCGGGGCAGGGTGAGCAGTACTTC	CATHAGQGEQYF
TRBJ1-5	TRBV15	TRBD1	NA	TGTGCCACCAGCAGAGATGGGGACAGATATAGCAATCAGCCCCAGCATTTT	CATSRDGDRYSNQPQHF
TRBJ1-1	TRBV25-1	TRBD1	NA	TGTGCCAGCAGTTGGACAGGATACACTGAAGCTGTCTTT	CASSWTGYTEAVF
TRBJ1-5	TRBV4-1	NA	few	TGCGCCAGCAGCCAAGATCGGGGGCAGGGGCTGAACAATCAGCCCCAGCATTTT	CASSQDRGQGLNNQPQHF